The 5 T cell receptor beta chains presented below share a single source sample, sequenced in a study of T cells in Graves' hyperthyroidism and ophthalmopathy. Using RNA transcripts as the source, TCR beta CDR3 regions were amplified. The primer set for the first-round RT-PCR of the TCR CDR3 was HTBI. Using its own MiXCR run on the multiplex PCR reads, TCRdb lists one record per CDR3 protein. The sample includes a few hundred thousand distinct CDR3 sequences, about 14% of them seen just once. The specimen sequenced was blood. These receptors were obtained from a woman in her forties with Graves' hyperthyroidism that later progressed to Graves' ophthalmopathy.

The chain recombines TRBV13 with TRBJ1-4; 8 bases fit TRBD1. Germline V gives CDR1 PRHDT, CDR2 FYEKMQ (reference sequence). The V and J ends lost 5 bases and 7 bases, in that order; junction bases with no gene match: 3. This CDR3 comprises 13 residues. The CDR3 nucleotides are TGTGCCAGCAGCCGGACAGGGAGTGAAAAACTGTTTTTT. Translating it yields CASSRTGSEKLFF.

This clonotype came up many times. The chain recombines TRBV27 with TRBJ2-3; the D gene is possibly TRBD2 (5 bases). V was cut by 6 bases and J by 6 bases, with 16 bases left in between. Germline values: CDR1 MNHEY, CDR2 SMNVEV (reference sequence). This CDR3 is 14 amino acids long. The CDR3 DNA reads as TGTGCCAGCAGCCTAGATTTTTCGGGGGATACGCAGTATTTT. Translated, it gives CASSLDFSGDTQYF.

This clonotype was seen at least ten times. The V gene is TRBV28, the J gene TRBJ2-7, with no clear D. V lost 1 base, J lost 2 bases, and 6 bases lay in between. The CDR3 loop spans 13 amino acids. The germline V gene encodes CDR1 MDHEN and CDR2 SYDVKM. The CDR3 sequence: CASSLFQAYEQYF. For the CDR3, the DNA is TGTGCCAGCAGTTTATTCCAGGCCTACGAGCAGTACTTC.

This clonotype has ten or more counts. J is TRBJ2-5 and V is TRBV7-8; a possible D gene is TRBD1 (6 bases). Germline CDR1 reads SGHVS; CDR2 reads FQNEAQ. The CDR3 totals 15 residues. V lost 1 base, J lost 5 bases, and 14 bases lay in between. In DNA, the CDR3 is TGTGCCAGCAGCTTAGACAGGGTTCGGCGGGAGACCCAGTACTTC. Translating gives CASSLDRVRRETQYF.

Of note for this clonotype: Being one base from a much bigger clone, this may be a read error. The V and J genes are TRBV15 and TRBJ1-4, with 7 bases that match TRBD1. V lost 4 bases and J lost 7; bases outside the gene matches: 12. Germline V gene data show CDR1 as LNHNV and CDR2 as YYDKDF (reference sequence). This CDR3 region has 16 residues. CDR3 residues: CATSISIGGGGEKLFF. As DNA, the CDR3 is TGTGCCACCAGCATTTCGATAGGGGGCGGTGGTGAAAAACTGTTTTTT.